This section outlines one TCR beta chain sequence together with its context. Its antigen is not known. Template material for amplifying TCR beta CDR3 regions consisted of RNA transcripts. A set of HTBI primers served as the primers for a first-round RT-PCR of the TCR CDR3. From the multiplex PCR reads, TCRdb called clonotypes with MiXCR, one entry per CDR3 protein. This sample has 640,000 or so distinct CDR3 sequences, with under 15% found just once. The source of the sample is a study of T cells in Graves' hyperthyroidism and ophthalmopathy. Findings of the study overall: The blood repertoire included most of the expanded thyroid clonotypes above 0.001.

V shed 0 bases and J 0 bases; nucleotides not matched to a gene: 5. This CDR3 contains 16 residues. CDR1 is KGHSH and CDR2 is LQKENI in the germline V gene. The chain employs TRBV18 and TRBJ2-7; 7 bases agree with TRBD1. The sample consisted of blood. This clonotype was obtained from a woman aged 40 to 50 with Graves' ophthalmopathy. CDR3 coding DNA: TGTGCCAGCTCACCACCGACAGGGAAAGCCTCCTACGAGCAGTACTTC. It codes for CASSPPTGKASYEQYF.